The T cell receptor (beta chain) described here comes from a study of control samples from healthy donors and cancer patients. Clones were read by immunoSEQ multiplex PCR, and TCRdb kept only the in-frame ones, dropping some. The data show around 30,000 clones, approximately 93% seen once. This CDR3 contains 16 residues. The V and J ends lost 5 bases and 6 bases, in that order; junction bases with no gene match: 8. Germline assignment: CDR1 SGHVS and CDR2 FQNEAQ. The sequence was obtained from a man aged 40-50 years with colorectal cancer. This chain connects TRBV7-8 to TRBJ2-1; 12 bases align to TRBD2. Source material: PBMCs. The CDR3 DNA sequence: TGTGCCAGCAGCATTAGACTAGCGGGGGTGAGCAATGAGCAGTTCTTC. It encodes CASSIRLAGVSNEQFF.